This T cell receptor beta chain was observed in a study of CD8+ T cells in alopecia areata. Findings and caveats of the study: Mice showed TCR sharing more clearly than patients did, possibly owing to HLA.

As for this clone: Its specificity is not known.

V gave up 6 bases and J gave up 6 bases, with 14 bases separating them. Germline lookup yields CDR1 MNHEY and CDR2 SMNVEV (reference sequence). This CDR3 has 13 residues. TCR sequencing used cDNA made by reverse transcription of extracted RNA. Method: immunoSEQ multiplex PCR; TCRdb's copy keeps in-frame clones and lacks some. The repertoire has 220,000 or so clones, 57% of them found once; the top ten carry approximately 0.44%. The source is a human donor with alopecia areata. This specimen was CD4+ T cells sorted from blood, taken at week 0. J is TRBJ1-2 and V is TRBV27, with D unclear. The CDR3 DNA sequence: TGTGCCAGCAGGGTGACCGCGAAAAATGGCTACACCTTC. Translated, it gives CASRVTAKNGYTF.